These 18 T cell receptor beta chains were sequenced from one sample in a study of cytomegalovirus exposure and HLA in healthy donors. The assay was immunoSEQ multiplex PCR, and TCRdb's table has in-frame clones only and misses some. The table shows fewer than 350,000 clones, with roughly 90% occurring only once. What was sequenced was PBMCs. Receptor source: a woman younger than 30 in good health and CMV-seronegative.

The chain employs TRBV5-1 and TRBJ2-3; TRBD2 aligns across 9 bases. This CDR3 spans 15 amino acids. After removal of 1 base from V and 4 bases from J, the junction contained 4 bases not matched to a gene. Germline-derived CDR1 and CDR2 are SGHRS and YFSETQ. The CDR3 DNA sequence: TGCGCCAGCAGCTTGACTAGCGGGTTTGCAGATACGCAGTATTTT. Translating it yields CASSLTSGFADTQYF.

This rearrangement joins TRBV7-9 to TRBJ2-2, with 8 bases matching TRBD2. This CDR3 is 17 amino acids long. Trimming removed 4 bases from V and 5 bases from J; junction bases left unmatched: 12. The V gene's germline CDR1 is SEHNR and CDR2 FQNEAQ (reference sequence). CDR3 in DNA: TGTGCCAGCAGCTCGAAAACGGCGGGAGGTCGTACCGGGGAGCTGTTTTTT. This codes for CASSSKTAGGRTGELFF.

The genes are TRBV5-1 and TRBJ2-2; D uncertain. V lost 5 bases to trimming and J lost 2 bases, with 7 bases between them. Germline CDR1 SGHRS, CDR2 YFSETQ. There are 13 residues in the CDR3. This chain's CDR3 is CASRIRNTGELFF. The CDR3, as DNA: TGCGCCAGCAGAATCCGTAACACCGGGGAGCTGTTTTTT.

This clone was picked up a small number of times. The chain carries TRBV2 and TRBJ1-6; D might be TRBD1 (5 bases). Per germline, CDR1 SNHLY and CDR2 FYNNEI. This CDR3 has 15 amino acids. V lost 6 bases to trimming and J lost 6 bases, with 15 bases between them. CDR3 in DNA: TGTGCCAGCAGAGCCGAAGGGGATCGTAATTCACCCCTCCACTTT. Encoded protein: CASRAEGDRNSPLHF.

This clone was found once. The CDR3 is CASSKGLAAYEQYF. CDR3 nucleotides: TGTGCCAGTAGTAAGGGACTAGCGGCCTACGAGCAGTACTTC. The V gene is TRBV19, the J gene TRBJ2-7; 11 nucleotides line up with TRBD2. J lost 2 bases, V lost 4 bases, and 1 base had no gene match. The CDR3 runs 14 residues. CDR1 is LNHDA and CDR2 is SQIVND in the germline V gene (reference sequence).

V gene TRBV5-1 combines with J gene TRBJ2-3, with 7 bases matching TRBD2. This CDR3 region has 16 residues. Per germline, CDR1 SGHRS and CDR2 YFSETQ. V shed 0 bases, J shed 2 bases, and the junction held 6 bases outside the gene matches. The CDR3 reads CASSLEASGTTDTQYF. CDR3 in DNA: TGCGCCAGCAGCTTGGAGGCTAGCGGTACCACAGATACGCAGTATTTT.

The chain employs TRBV5-5 and TRBJ2-7; D is ambiguous. V shed 4 bases and J shed 0 bases, with 5 bases lying between them. The CDR3 length is 12 residues. CDR1 is SGHKS and CDR2 is YYEKEE in the germline V gene (reference sequence). The CDR3 sequence is CASSLFSYEQYF. The CDR3 DNA sequence: TGTGCCAGCAGCCTATTCTCCTACGAGCAGTACTTC.

The genes are TRBV30 and TRBJ1-5, with no clear D. The V gene's germline CDR1 is GTSNPN and CDR2 SVGIG (reference sequence). With 0 bases removed from V and 9 bases from J, the gap between germline ends came to 9 bases. The CDR3 extends over 12 amino acids. The CDR3 DNA reads as TGTGCCTGGAGTGTACGTGCCGGGCCCCAGCATTTT. Translating it yields CAWSVRAGPQHF.

CDR3 sequence: CASSSRAGLLPDEQFF. The CDR3 coding sequence is TGCGCCAGCAGCTCAAGAGCGGGATTGCTCCCAGATGAGCAGTTCTTC. The rearrangement uses TRBV5-1 and TRBJ2-1, with 7 bases that match TRBD2. The CDR3 is 16 residues long. V lost 3 bases, J lost 8 bases, and 14 bases stayed unmatched. Germline CDR1 and CDR2: SGHRS and YFSETQ.

The chain couples TRBV5-1 to TRBJ1-3, with D possibly TRBD1 on 6 matching bases. The germline V and J ends were trimmed by 4 bases and 4 bases, with 12 bases remaining between them. Per the germline V gene, CDR1 is SGHRS and CDR2 is YFSETQ. The CDR3 covers 14 residues. DNA of the CDR3: TGCGCCAGCAGCGAGGACAGATCAGGAAACACCATATATTTT. This encodes CASSEDRSGNTIYF.

The chain links TRBV30 to TRBJ1-6, with a possible D match to TRBD1 (5 bases). Per germline, CDR1 GTSNPN and CDR2 SVGIG (reference sequence). Trimming removed 1 base from V and 7 bases from J, with 11 bases in between. CDR3 length: 14 residues. The CDR3 sequence is CAWSGYRNNSPLHF. The CDR3 region has the DNA TGTGCCTGGAGTGGGTACAGGAACAATTCACCCCTCCACTTT.

The V gene is TRBV5-1, the J gene TRBJ1-2; D possibly corresponds to TRBD1 (6 bases). CDR1 is SGHRS, CDR2 YFSETQ, per germline. The CDR3 has 14 residues. The V and J ends lost 3 bases and 5 bases respectively, with 14 bases between them. CDR3: CASSSDGGAYGYTF. The DNA of the CDR3 is TGCGCCAGCAGCTCCGATGGGGGGGCTTATGGCTACACCTTC. Full variable domain (rest looked up from reference TRBV5-1 and TRBJ1-2): KAGVTQTPRYLIKTRGQQVTLSCSPISGHRSVSWYQQTPGQGLQFLFEYFSETQRNKGNFPGRFSGRQFSNSRSEMNVSTLELGDSALYLCASSSDGGAYGYTFGSGTRLTVV.

The V and J genes are TRBV6-5 and TRBJ2-3; maybe TRBD1 (5 bases). The CDR3 covers 16 residues. The germline gives CDR1 MNHEY, CDR2 SVGAGI. Trimming cost V 4 bases and J 5 bases, with 19 bases left between them. CDR3 in amino acids: CASSSLQGRAVDTQYF. The CDR3 DNA is TGTGCCAGCAGTTCACTTCAGGGTCGGGCGGTAGATACGCAGTATTTT.

The chain links TRBV27 to TRBJ2-1, with 8 bases matching TRBD2. Trimming took 6 bases from V and 3 from J; bases not matched to a gene: 10. There are 16 residues in the CDR3. CDR1 and CDR2 (germline): MNHEY, SMNVEV (reference sequence). DNA of the CDR3: TGTGCCAGCAGCCCTCGGGGCGGGAGGATCTACAATGAGCAGTTCTTC. This translates into CASSPRGGRIYNEQFF.

The rearrangement links TRBV19 to TRBJ1-5; 10 bases map to TRBD1. J lost 9 bases, V lost 7 bases, and 12 bases had no gene match. The CDR3 length is 15 residues. CDR1 is LNHDA and CDR2 is SQIVND in the germline V gene (reference sequence). Written as DNA, the CDR3 is TGTGCCAGTACGCCCGGGACAGGGGAAGCCGGGCCCCAGCATTTT. Translating it yields CASTPGTGEAGPQHF.

The chain links TRBV28 to TRBJ2-1; 8 bases map to TRBD1. This CDR3 contains 13 residues. V lost 3 bases and J lost 9; bases outside the gene matches: 4. Germline values: CDR1 MDHEN, CDR2 SYDVKM. CDR3 bases: TGTGCCAGCAGTTTCAGGGGGCCGGCTGAGCAGTTCTTC. Encoded protein: CASSFRGPAEQFF.

The V call is TRBV15, the J call TRBJ1-2; TRBD1 is a possible D gene (5 bases). Between the trimmed V and J ends, which lost 3 bases and 2 bases, there was a span of 16 bases. Germline CDR1 LNHNV, CDR2 YYDKDF (reference sequence). The CDR3 consists of 16 residues. This chain's CDR3 is CATSSRDRRYNYGYTF. In nucleotides, the CDR3 is TGTGCCACCAGCAGTCGAGACAGAAGATACAACTATGGCTACACCTTC. Full variable domain (missing parts from reference TRBV15 and TRBJ1-2): DAMVIQNPRYQVTQFGKPVTLSCSQTLNHNVMYWYQQKSSQAPKLLFHYYDKDFNNEADTPDNFQSRRPNTSFCFLDIRSPGLGDTAMYLCATSSRDRRYNYGYTFGSGTRLTVV.

The chain recombines TRBV20-1 with TRBJ2-3; D perhaps matches TRBD2 (5 bases). CDR3 length: 10 residues. The V gene's germline CDR1 is DFQATT and CDR2 SNEGSKA (reference sequence). V lost 5 bases and J 5 bases, leaving 5 bases between the germline ends. Here the CDR3 reads CSAEGDTQYF. The DNA for the CDR3 is TGCAGTGCTGAGGGAGATACGCAGTATTTT.